Presented here are 16 T cell receptor beta chains from one specimen sequenced in a study of T cell responses to AZD1222 COVID-19 vaccine. TCRdb's table, derived via immunoSEQ multiplex PCR, lists solely in-frame clones and lacks some. The sample has 140,000 to 150,000 clones, around 88% seen once; the top ten hold less than 15%. Source: peripheral blood, taken on day 0 of AZD1222 vaccination. The source of these receptors is an adult in good health.

This rearrangement joins TRBV12-3 or TRBV12-4 to TRBJ1-2; D is uncertain. The V and J ends lost 3 bases and 8 bases respectively, with 10 bases between them. This CDR3 comprises 12 residues. The CDR3 is CASSFMKRGYTF. DNA of the CDR3: TGTGCCAGCAGTTTTATGAAGAGGGGCTACACCTTC.

The chain is built from TRBV6-2 or TRBV6-3 and TRBJ2-2; TRBD2 matches at 15 bases. The V and J ends lost 6 bases and 2 bases, in that order; junction bases with no gene match: 7. The germline CDR1 and CDR2 sequences are MNHEY and SVGEGT. The length of the CDR3 is 18 residues. CDR3 region: CASSPRGLAGGNTGELFF. As DNA, the CDR3 is TGTGCCAGCAGCCCTCGGGGACTAGCGGGGGGAAACACCGGGGAGCTGTTTTTT.

The rearrangement links TRBV6-6 to TRBJ1-2; TRBD1 is a possible D gene (5 bases). CDR3 length: 15 residues. Germline CDR1 MNHNY, CDR2 SVGAGI (reference sequence). Trimming stripped 0 bases from V and 8 bases from J, with 16 bases between. The CDR3 region has the DNA TGTGCCAGCAGTTACTCGGAGGGGCGCCGAGAAGGCTACACCTTC. This sequence encodes CASSYSEGRREGYTF.

This rearrangement joins TRBV28 to TRBJ2-7, with 10 bases fitting TRBD1. Germline CDR1 is MDHEN and CDR2 is SYDVKM. The CDR3 runs 15 residues. V shed 5 bases and J 6 bases; nucleotides not matched to a gene: 10. DNA for the CDR3: TGTGCCAGCAGTACTGCCGGGACAGGGGATGGCGAGCAGTACTTC. Protein: CASSTAGTGDGEQYF.

The J gene is TRBJ2-7, the V gene TRBV28, with D perhaps matching TRBD1 (6 bases). Trimming stripped 7 bases from V and 2 bases from J, with 12 bases between. The CDR3 extends over 13 amino acids. The V gene's germline CDR1 is MDHEN and CDR2 SYDVKM. The CDR3 region is CASKPGQTYEQYF. The DNA for the CDR3 is TGTGCCAGCAAACCCGGACAGACCTACGAGCAGTACTTC.

The V call is TRBV2, the J call TRBJ2-5; 11 positions match TRBD1. This CDR3 region has 14 residues. Germline CDR1 reads SNHLY; CDR2 reads FYNNEI. Losses at the gene ends were 6 bases for V and 7 bases for J; bases not matched to a gene: 7. CDR3 bases: TGTGCCAGCAGGCCCCCGGGACAGGGGGTGACCCAGTACTTC. The encoded protein is CASRPPGQGVTQYF.

This clone has only one observation. This chain connects TRBV3-1 (or the pseudogene TRBV3-2) to TRBJ1-1, with a possible D match to TRBD1 (6 bases). Between the trimmed V and J ends, which lost 4 bases and 6 bases, there was a span of 18 bases. Germline loops: CDR1 LGHDT, CDR2 YNNKEL (reference sequence). The CDR3 runs to 15 residues. The CDR3 loop reads CASSRTETGIPEAFF. As DNA, the CDR3 is TGTGCCAGCAGCCGAACAGAAACAGGGATCCCTGAAGCTTTCTTT.

The chain combines TRBV12-3 or TRBV12-4 with TRBJ2-7, with 7 bases fitting TRBD1. V shed 6 bases and J 5 bases; nucleotides not matched to a gene: 7. The CDR3 totals 13 residues. The CDR3 nucleotides read TGTGCCAGCAGGGGGGAAGGGGGCAACGAGCAGTACTTC. As protein: CASRGEGGNEQYF.

This sequence joins TRBV11-2 and TRBJ2-1; D may be TRBD2 (6 bases). Trimming stripped 2 bases from V and 10 bases from J, with 15 bases between. The CDR3 covers 14 residues. In germline, CDR1 is SGHAT, CDR2 FQNNGV. Here the CDR3 reads CASSLPAVGREQFF. Written as DNA, the CDR3 is TGTGCCAGCAGCTTACCTGCTGTGGGGAGGGAGCAGTTCTTC.

This clone has a count of ten or more. The chain has TRBV5-6 and TRBJ2-7, with 13 bases lining up with TRBD2. The CDR3 spans 18 residues. Per the germline V gene, CDR1 is SGHDT and CDR2 is YYEEEE. After removal of 2 bases from V and 0 bases from J, the junction contained 8 bases not matched to a gene. The CDR3 DNA reads as TGTGCCAGCAGCTTCGGACTAGCGGGGGTAAGGAGCTCCTACGAGCAGTACTTC. It codes for CASSFGLAGVRSSYEQYF. Full variable domain (rest looked up from reference TRBV5-6 and TRBJ2-7): DAGVTQSPTHLIKTRGQQVTLRCSPKSGHDTVSWYQQALGQGPQFIFQYYEEEERQRGNFPDRFSGHQFPNYSSELNVNALLLGDSALYLCASSFGLAGVRSSYEQYFGPGTRLTVT.

This clone was seen only once. V is TRBV7-2 and J is TRBJ2-7; TRBD2 aligns across 11 bases. CDR1 is SGHTA, CDR2 FQGNSA, per germline. With V trimmed by 6 bases and J by 6 bases, 7 bases remained unmatched. The CDR3 runs to 14 residues. The CDR3 DNA is TGTGCCAGCAGACTAGCGGGGGTAGCCTCCGAGCAGTACTTC. It encodes CASRLAGVASEQYF.

This clone was seen more than once but under ten times. V and J are TRBV2 and TRBJ2-3; 10 bases are a match to TRBD2. Germline assignment: CDR1 SNHLY and CDR2 FYNNEI. With V trimmed by 6 bases and J by 13 bases, 10 bases remained unmatched. The CDR3 consists of 13 residues. CDR3 residues: CASRDTTGTSEYF. CDR3 DNA sequence: TGTGCCAGCAGGGACACTACCGGGACTAGCGAGTATTTT.

The chain is built from TRBV6-5 and TRBJ1-5, with a weak D call TRBD1 (6 bases). Looked up from germline, CDR1 is MNHEY and CDR2 is SVGAGI. This CDR3 spans 14 amino acids. Trimming pared 2 bases from V and 6 bases from J, leaving 11 bases between. The CDR3 bases are TGTGCCAGCAGTTACAGAGAGGGGGGTCAGCCCCAGCATTTT. It codes for CASSYREGGQPQHF.

The V call is TRBV7-2, the J call TRBJ2-3, with D perhaps TRBD1 or TRBD2 (5 bases each). Germline loops: CDR1 SGHTA, CDR2 FQGNSA. The CDR3 extends over 16 amino acids. Trimming cost V 4 bases and J 2 bases, with 16 bases left between them. CDR3 sequence reads: CASSSNRDRYTDTQYF. The CDR3 DNA reads as TGTGCCAGCAGCTCTAACCGGGACCGGTACACAGATACGCAGTATTTT.

The chain employs TRBV25-1 and TRBJ1-4; no firm D call. Trimming removed 2 bases from V and 5 bases from J, with 9 bases in between. CDR1 and CDR2 from the germline V gene are MGHDK and SYGVNS. The CDR3 contains 14 residues. The CDR3 DNA sequence: TGTGCCAGCAGTGAAACGGGTTTCAATGAAAAACTGTTTTTT. It is translated as CASSETGFNEKLFF.

The chain recombines TRBV6-5 with TRBJ2-5, with D perhaps matching TRBD2 (6 bases). The CDR3 is made up of 15 amino acids. CDR1 is MNHEY and CDR2 is SVGAGI in the germline V gene. V lost 8 bases and J 3 bases, leaving 19 bases between the germline ends. The CDR3 here is CASSIQGTGEETQYF. CDR3 coding DNA: TGTGCCAGCTCCATCCAAGGGACTGGCGAAGAGACCCAGTACTTC.